The present entry profiles one TCR beta chain with its context. This sample was included in a study of blood T cell repertoires in COVID-19. Clones were sequenced by immunoSEQ multiplex PCR, and TCRdb holds only the in-frame ones, with some missing. The profile covers roughly 380,000 clones, with about 87% appearing a single time and approximately 1.2% taken by the ten largest. The germline CDR1 and CDR2 sequences are MGHRA and YSYEKL. With 4 bases clipped from V and 4 bases from J, the junction kept 9 bases outside the gene matches. The CDR3 spans 15 residues. The clonotype comes from a man aged 25 to 40 who had recovered from COVID-19. The sequenced sample was PBMCs or T cells enriched from blood (not recorded which). V and J are TRBV4-1 and TRBJ1-2; 7 bases are a match to TRBD1. CDR3 coding DNA: TGCGCCAGCAGCCCTCTACCGACAGGGAGCTATGGCTACACCTTC. Translation: CASSPLPTGSYGYTF.